This TCR beta chain is from a study of relationships among human T cell subsets (dated 2010 in TCRdb). Some background on the complete study: Eight distinct blood T cell populations were sequenced: pan T, CD8 cytotoxic, regulatory, Th1, Th2, naive plus transitional, activated and memory cells. What the authors observed across the whole study: Across the seven subsets, no statistically significant differences turned up in V, D and J usage, CDR3 length, or N-nucleotide additions. A CD4+CD8+ double-positive population could not be excluded by the bead-based sorting. Substantial sharing of CDR3s among Th1, Th2 and regulatory T cells was interpreted as suggestive of stochastic cell fate choices. Over 55% of CD8+ cytotoxic sequences were found to belong to clones with over 100 reads, whereas few such clones were observed in the regulatory and Th2 subsets.

There are 12 amino acids in the CDR3, from cysteine to phenylalanine inclusive. Only the CDR3 region is kept as DNA, spanning 36 bases read in frame from base 1. Via the germline V gene, CDR1 is MDHEN and CDR2 SYDVKM. The junction shows trimming of 1 base on V and 8 bases on J, plus 8 bases between the germline ends. In regard to this clonotype: Its cognate antigen has yet to be identified. No base qualities exist here, and no much larger clone lies one base off it.

Library generation was performed with multiplex PCR. Sequencing was carried out with a 454 GS FLX. TCR alpha and beta CDR3 regions were amplified from mRNA by semiquantitative ARM-PCR. In ARM-PCR, tagged nested gene-specific primers were used first, and communal superprimers then performed exponential amplification. Before the second amplification round was performed on first-round PCR products, the nested primers were removed by exonuclease. The amplicons were sequenced on the 454 platform, a system that can rapidly sequence millions of DNA fragments without cloning bias. A read mappable to both V and J germline segments was defined as an effective read. The paper's data handling went like this. Reads were assigned to germline V, D and J segments with IRmap, which uses pyromap, a Smith-Waterman modification adapted to 454 sequencing errors. To filter D-beta assignments, cutoffs were set at the 99th percentile of the alignment scores obtained from simulated random sequences. The CDR3 was taken to be the amino acids lying between the conserved V-segment Y[YFLI]C motif and the J-segment [FW]GXGT motif. Repertoire diversity was estimated with a compound Poisson process model previously applied to large-scale EST data. A procedure for detecting cross-contamination was used to argue that sample contamination was not the source of the shared CDR3s. TCRdb reworked the public reads: Q25 trimming with fastp, MiXCR clone assembly, productive beta chains retained. For every CDR3 protein sequence, its rows merge into one entry that carries the most common genes and DNA. TCRdb's processing, not the authors', yielded these V and J calls. The sample table lists roughly 15,000 distinct CDR3 sequences, around 60% of them with a count of one. 2.1% of the sample is held by the ten biggest clonotypes.

Starting from positively selected CD4+ cells, anti-CD25 beads were used to select CD4+CD25+ regulatory T cells. Miltenyi superparamagnetic beads coated with subset-specific monoclonal antibodies were used for isolation of the T cell subsets. All T cell populations were isolated from peripheral blood. Ficoll separation of whole blood yielded mononuclear cells, and anti-CD14 microbeads were then used to deplete the monocytes. The isolated cell populations were resuspended in RNAprotect reagent immediately. The origin of this receptor is a middle-aged man in good health. The chain is made from TRBV28 and TRBJ1-2; the D gene cannot be resolved reliably. Specimen: Tregs sorted from blood. The CDR3 protein sequence reads: CASSLLNGGYTF. The nucleotide sequence reads TGTGCCAGCAGTTTATTGAACGGCGGCTACACCTTC.